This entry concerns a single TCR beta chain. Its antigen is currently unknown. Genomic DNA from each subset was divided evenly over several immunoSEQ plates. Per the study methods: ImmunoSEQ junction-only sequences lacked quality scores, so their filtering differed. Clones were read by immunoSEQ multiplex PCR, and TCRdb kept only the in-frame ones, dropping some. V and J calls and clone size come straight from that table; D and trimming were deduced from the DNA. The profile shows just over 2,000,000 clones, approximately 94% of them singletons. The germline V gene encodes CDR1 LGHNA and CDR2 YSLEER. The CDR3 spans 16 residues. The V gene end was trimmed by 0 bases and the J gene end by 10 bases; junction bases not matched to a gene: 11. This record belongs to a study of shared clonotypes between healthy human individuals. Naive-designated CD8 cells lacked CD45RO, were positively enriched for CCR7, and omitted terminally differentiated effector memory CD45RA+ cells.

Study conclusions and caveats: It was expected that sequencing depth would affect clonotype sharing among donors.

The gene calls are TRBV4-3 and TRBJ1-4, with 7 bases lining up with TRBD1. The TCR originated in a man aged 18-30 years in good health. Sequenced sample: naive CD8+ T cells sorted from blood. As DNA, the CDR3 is TGCGCCAGCAGCCAAGATGGGGCGGACTCAGGGGGAAAACTGTTTTTT. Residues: CASSQDGADSGGKLFF.